Below, 28 T cell receptor beta chains from the same sample are listed, as sequenced in a study of response to subunit inactivated influenza vaccine. TCRdb independently ran MiXCR on the RT-PCR reads; one entry per CDR3 protein. Among almost 250,000 distinct CDR3 sequences listed, 12% were seen once. This sample comprised non-naive T cells sorted from PBMCs, obtained about 14 days before vaccination. The origin of the receptors is a man over 45 who received an inactivated influenza vaccine.

This chain links TRBV20-1 with TRBJ1-2; D gene uncertain. There are 11 residues in the CDR3. Per germline, CDR1 DFQATT and CDR2 SNEGSKA (reference sequence). V was trimmed by 6 bases and J by 8 bases, leaving 13 bases between them. This chain's CDR3 is CSAQGIVGYTF. In DNA, the CDR3 is TGCAGTGCACAAGGAATTGTGGGCTACACCTTC.

This rearrangement joins TRBV3-1 to TRBJ2-7, with 7 bases lining up with TRBD1. With V trimmed by 1 base and J by 9 bases, 6 bases remained unmatched. The germline V gene has CDR1 LGHDT and CDR2 YNNKEL (reference sequence). The CDR3 is made up of 13 amino acids. CDR3 loop: CASSQGGTGAQYF. The CDR3, as DNA: TGTGCCAGCAGCCAAGGAGGAACAGGGGCGCAGTACTTC.

In DNA form, the CDR3 reads TGTGCCAGCAGTTACGAGGGGGGAAGCGGGACTGAAGCTTTCTTT. As protein: CASSYEGGSGTEAFF. This chain uses TRBV6-2 or TRBV6-3 with TRBJ1-1, with a tentative D call TRBD1 (6 bases). The length of the CDR3 is 15 residues. Trimming removed 2 bases from V and 5 bases from J, with 15 bases in between. The germline V gene encodes CDR1 MNHEY and CDR2 SVGEGT.

This clonotype was observed a few times. The chain links TRBV6-2 or TRBV6-3 to TRBJ2-5; TRBD2 matches 10 bases. The CDR3 extends over 14 amino acids. J was trimmed by 5 bases and V by 6 bases; bases with no gene match: 6. The V gene's germline CDR1 is MNHEY and CDR2 SVGEGT. The CDR3 spells CASRQLAGWETQYF. For the CDR3, the DNA is TGTGCCAGCAGACAACTAGCGGGATGGGAGACCCAGTACTTC.

This clonotype was seen only a few times. This sequence joins TRBV10-3 and TRBJ2-6; 9 positions match TRBD1. Germline CDR1 is ENHRY and CDR2 is SYGVKD. The CDR3 loop spans 17 amino acids. The V segment lost 8 bases and the J segment 3 bases; nucleotides outside the gene matches: 11. The CDR3 coding sequence is TGTGCCATCTCGGAAACAGGGGGCCCTGGTGGGGCCAACGTCCTGACTTTC. This codes for CAISETGGPGGANVLTF.

Many counts were recorded for this clonotype. Written as DNA, the CDR3 is TGTGCCAGCACCGGACTAGGAACCGGAGGGGATACGCAGTATTTT. Its protein is CASTGLGTGGDTQYF. This chain joins TRBV6-1 and TRBJ2-3; 7 bases are a match to TRBD2. Trimming took 7 bases from V and 6 from J; bases not matched to a gene: 13. Germline V gene data show CDR1 as MNHNS and CDR2 as SASEGT. The CDR3 is made up of 15 amino acids.

This clonotype was counted a few times. CDR3 DNA sequence: TGCAGTGCTAGAGATCGGCGGAAGCGGGGGGCAGATACGCAGTATTTT. Protein product: CSARDRRKRGADTQYF. V and J are TRBV20-1 and TRBJ2-3, with 9 bases fitting TRBD2. Unmatched junction bases numbered 8, after V lost 0 bases and J lost 4 bases. CDR1 and CDR2 from the germline V gene are DFQATT and SNEGSKA (reference sequence). The CDR3 covers 16 residues.

The V and J genes are TRBV6-5 and TRBJ1-6; D call uncertain. The V and J ends lost 2 bases and 4 bases respectively, with 6 bases between them. The CDR3 runs to 14 residues. CDR1 MNHEY and CDR2 SVGAGI come from the germline V gene. CDR3 nucleotide sequence: TGTGCCAGCAGTTACACGAAATATAATTCACCCCTCCACTTT. Translated, it gives CASSYTKYNSPLHF.

This clonotype was seen a handful of times. The rearrangement uses TRBV9 and TRBJ1-1, with 10 bases matching TRBD1. The CDR3 sequence is 15 residues long. From germline, CDR1 is SGDLS and CDR2 YYNGEE. V shed 0 bases and J 4 bases; nucleotides not matched to a gene: 3. CDR3 sequence: CASSVAGTGATEAFF. The CDR3 coding sequence is TGTGCCAGCAGCGTAGCTGGGACAGGGGCCACTGAAGCTTTCTTT.

In nucleotides, the CDR3 is TGCAGTGCTAGCCGGACAGGAAAAGACGAGCAGTACTTC. It yields the protein CSASRTGKDEQYF. This chain uses TRBV20-1 with TRBJ2-7, with TRBD1 matching over 7 bases. V lost 3 bases and J lost 5; bases outside the gene matches: 7. Per the germline V gene, CDR1 is DFQATT and CDR2 is SNEGSKA (reference sequence). This CDR3 is 13 amino acids long.

The rearrangement links TRBV5-1 to TRBJ2-7, with 14 bases lining up with TRBD2. Looked up from germline, CDR1 is SGHRS and CDR2 is YFSETQ. Trimming removed 0 bases from V and 1 base from J; junction bases left unmatched: 9. The CDR3 sequence is 19 residues long. The CDR3 reads CASSLVAGLAGGFSYEQYF. CDR3 DNA sequence: TGCGCCAGCAGCTTGGTCGCAGGACTAGCGGGAGGCTTTTCCTACGAGCAGTACTTC. Filled out from reference TRBV5-1 and TRBJ2-7, the complete variable domain reads KAGVTQTPRYLIKTRGQQVTLSCSPISGHRSVSWYQQTPGQGLQFLFEYFSETQRNKGNFPGRFSGRQFSNSRSEMNVSTLELGDSALYLCASSLVAGLAGGFSYEQYFGPGTRLTVT.

This clonotype came up a few times. The chain links TRBV10-3 to TRBJ2-2; the match to TRBD2 covers 9 bases. V trimming: 8 bases; J trimming: 3 bases; junction bases outside the gene matches: 4. This CDR3 is built from 14 residues. Germline V CDR1 and CDR2: ENHRY, SYGVKD. The CDR3 nucleotides are TGTGCCATCCACGCGGGGGGGCACACCGGGGAGCTGTTTTTT. Translation: CAIHAGGHTGELFF.

The genes are TRBV6-1 and TRBJ1-6; TRBD1 agrees at 7 bases. The V gene end was trimmed by 6 bases and the J gene end by 6 bases; junction bases not matched to a gene: 11. The CDR3 length is 16 residues. Germline assignment: CDR1 MNHNS and CDR2 SASEGT. The CDR3 region has the DNA TGTGCCAGCAGCATGGACAGGCGGTTTAGTAATTCACCCCTCCACTTT. Amino acids: CASSMDRRFSNSPLHF.

The rearrangement links TRBV6-2 or TRBV6-3 to TRBJ1-4; weak D call: TRBD1 (5 bases). CDR3 length equals 14 residues. CDR1 MNHEY and CDR2 SVGEGT come from the germline V gene. The V gene lost 7 bases and the J gene lost 0 bases, with 9 bases spanning the gap. CDR3 sequence reads: CASTATATNEKLFF. The CDR3 DNA reads as TGTGCCAGCACCGCGACAGCAACTAATGAAAAACTGTTTTTT.

This clonotype showed up just a few times. This chain links TRBV7-9 with TRBJ2-2; TRBD2 matches at 9 bases. The germline CDR1 and CDR2 sequences are SEHNR and FQNEAQ (reference sequence). V gave up 5 bases and J gave up 5 bases; unmatched junction bases: 9. The CDR3 length is 16 residues. CDR3 region: CASSGSAGGGTGELFF. Here the CDR3 DNA reads TGTGCCAGCAGCGGATCAGCGGGAGGAGGAACCGGGGAGCTGTTTTTT.

This clonotype was observed a handful of times. The chain couples TRBV12-3 or TRBV12-4 to TRBJ1-5; possible D gene TRBD1, 6 bases. The CDR3 is made up of 16 amino acids. Trimming stripped 6 bases from V and 0 bases from J, with 15 bases between. CDR3 coding DNA: TGTGCCAGCAGCGGGACACTCACTTTTAGCAATCAGCCCCAGCATTTT. Its translation is CASSGTLTFSNQPQHF.

Note on this clonotype: At one boundary the junction diverges from the germline segment, which might be a read error. The J gene is TRBJ2-5, the V gene TRBV20-1; 13 bases align to TRBD2. Germline CDR1 DFQATT, CDR2 SNEGSKA (reference sequence). This CDR3 comprises 18 residues. The DNA for the CDR3 is TGCAGTGCTATAAAACCGGGACTAGCGGGACCAAACCAAGAGACCCGGTACTTC. This sequence encodes CSAIKPGLAGPNQETRYF.

This clonotype was seen a handful of times. The gene calls are TRBV28 and TRBJ1-2; D is unresolved. V was shortened by 2 bases and J by 4 bases, with 11 bases between the two germline ends. CDR1 MDHEN and CDR2 SYDVKM come from the germline V gene. The CDR3 loop spans 14 amino acids. The CDR3 DNA is TGTGCCAGCAGTTTAGGGAAAACAGTCTATGGCTACACCTTC. The encoded protein is CASSLGKTVYGYTF.

This clonotype was seen many times. This rearrangement joins TRBV7-2 to TRBJ2-7, with 7 bases that match TRBD2. Germline V gene data show CDR1 as SGHTA and CDR2 as FQGNSA. Trimming took 5 bases from V and 3 from J; bases not matched to a gene: 1. The CDR3 is made up of 12 amino acids. CDR3 DNA: TGTGCCAGCAGCCCGGGGGGCTACGAGCAGTACTTC. As protein: CASSPGGYEQYF.

This clonotype was recorded at least ten times. The gene calls are TRBV27 and TRBJ2-1, with 8 bases that match TRBD1. The germline gives CDR1 MNHEY, CDR2 SMNVEV (reference sequence). V shed 5 bases and J 9 bases; nucleotides not matched to a gene: 12. The CDR3 is made up of 15 amino acids. CDR3 loop: CASSPGQGVTIEQFF. For the CDR3, the DNA is TGTGCCAGCAGTCCCGGACAGGGTGTCACAATTGAGCAGTTCTTC.

This clonotype was counted a few times. The rearrangement links TRBV7-2 to TRBJ2-3; TRBD1 aligns across 10 bases. The CDR3 length is 14 residues. V was clipped by 6 bases and J by 5 bases; unmatched bases: 5. Germline V lookup: CDR1 SGHTA, CDR2 FQGNSA. The CDR3 DNA reads TGTGCCAGCAGAAAGGACAGGGGGATAGATACGCAGTATTTT. Protein sequence: CASRKDRGIDTQYF.

This sequence joins TRBV20-1 and TRBJ2-7, with no clear D. The length of the CDR3 is 13 residues. Between the trimmed V and J ends, which lost 6 bases and 0 bases, there was a span of 12 bases. Germline V CDR1 and CDR2: DFQATT, SNEGSKA (reference sequence). The CDR3 here is CSAQPFSSYEQYF. The CDR3 DNA follows: TGCAGTGCCCAACCTTTCAGCTCCTACGAGCAGTACTTC.

This clonotype appeared a few times. This chain uses TRBV24-1 with TRBJ2-3; no definite D call. V lost 6 bases and J lost 4, with 10 bases in between. The CDR3 contains 13 residues. Germline CDR1 reads KGHDR; CDR2 reads SFDVKD. Written as DNA, the CDR3 is TGTGCCACCAGTCGTGTTGGTGCAGATACGCAGTATTTT. This codes for CATSRVGADTQYF.

The chain links TRBV3-1 to TRBJ2-2; possibly TRBD1 for D (6 bases). Germline V gene data show CDR1 as LGHDT and CDR2 as YNNKEL (reference sequence). Trimming removed 0 bases from V and 7 bases from J, with 15 bases in between. The CDR3 consists of 16 residues. The CDR3 protein is CASSQDPGPRGGELFF. The DNA of the CDR3 is TGTGCCAGCAGCCAAGATCCGGGCCCCAGGGGCGGGGAGCTGTTTTTT.

This clonotype showed up many times. The chain is built from TRBV7-2 and TRBJ2-3; D gene unclear. Germline V gene sequence: CDR1 SGHTA, CDR2 FQGNSA. The length of the CDR3 is 14 residues. V lost 5 bases to trimming and J lost 4 bases, with 13 bases between them. The CDR3: CASSPQRGADTQYF. In nucleotides, the CDR3 is TGTGCCAGCAGCCCCCAACGTGGGGCAGATACGCAGTATTTT.

This clonotype occurred a few times. The CDR3 region has the DNA TGTGCCAGCAGCCAAGATAATTTAGGGGTCGTCGTTAATGAAAAACTGTTTTTT. This encodes CASSQDNLGVVVNEKLFF. The V and J genes are TRBV4-2 and TRBJ1-4; maybe TRBD1 (5 bases). The CDR3 runs to 18 residues. Germline CDR1 and CDR2: LGHNA and YNFKEQ. The V and J ends lost 0 bases and 4 bases respectively, with 18 bases between them.

CDR3 nucleotides: TGTGCCAGCTCACATTCACTAGACATACTAGCCTCCTACAATGAGCAGTTCTTC. It specifies CASSHSLDILASYNEQFF. The rearrangement joins TRBV18 to TRBJ2-1; D possibly corresponds to TRBD2 (6 bases). Looked up from germline, CDR1 is KGHSH and CDR2 is LQKENI. Trimming took 4 bases from V and 0 from J, leaving 19 bases between them. The CDR3 loop spans 18 amino acids. The complete variable domain, with remaining parts taken from reference TRBV18 and TRBJ2-1, reads NAGVMQNPRHLVRRRGQEARLRCSPMKGHSHVYWYRQLPEEGLKFMVYLQKENIIDESGMPKERFSAEFPKEGPSILRIQQVVRGDSAAYFCASSHSLDILASYNEQFFGPGTRLTVL.

This clonotype was seen a handful of times. The V call is TRBV5-1, the J call TRBJ2-1; 16 nucleotides match TRBD2. Looked up from germline, CDR1 is SGHRS and CDR2 is YFSETQ. The CDR3 is made up of 17 amino acids. The J segment lost 7 bases and the V segment lost 4 bases, leaving 8 bases of the junction unmatched. CDR3 sequence reads: CASSPGTSGGAGNEQFF. The CDR3 nucleotides read TGCGCCAGCAGCCCCGGGACTAGCGGGGGGGCCGGTAATGAGCAGTTCTTC.